The 10 T cell receptor beta chains listed next were all sequenced from one sample in a study of blood T cell repertoires in COVID-19. TCRdb keeps only in-frame clones here, not all; method: immunoSEQ multiplex PCR. The table has a few hundred thousand clones, approximately 88% seen once. Sequencing input: peripheral blood. These receptor sequences come from a woman younger than 45 with COVID-19, enrolled during active disease.

The chain combines TRBV5-4 with TRBJ2-5; 7 bases align to TRBD2. Germline values: CDR1 SGHNT, CDR2 YYREEE (reference sequence). The V segment lost 0 bases and the J segment 5 bases; nucleotides outside the gene matches: 1. This CDR3 spans 13 amino acids. CDR3 sequence: CASSLGGSETQYF. The CDR3 bases are TGTGCCAGCAGCTTGGGCGGGAGCGAGACCCAGTACTTC.

The chain carries TRBV5-1 and TRBJ2-5, with 10 bases lining up with TRBD2. Germline CDR1 and CDR2: SGHRS and YFSETQ. After removal of 2 bases from V and 3 bases from J, the junction contained 4 bases not matched to a gene. The CDR3 runs to 15 residues. CDR3 coding DNA: TGCGCCAGCAGCTTTAGCGGGGGGTGGGAAGAGACCCAGTACTTC. Residues: CASSFSGGWEETQYF.

The rearrangement uses TRBV6-1 and TRBJ2-7, with D tentatively TRBD2 (5 bases). Germline CDR1 reads MNHNS; CDR2 reads SASEGT. The V and J ends lost 3 bases and 4 bases respectively, with 7 bases between them. CDR3 length: 12 amino acids. The CDR3 reads CASSDGIYEQYF. The CDR3 DNA is TGTGCCAGCAGTGACGGGATTTACGAGCAGTACTTC.

The rearrangement joins TRBV4-3 to TRBJ1-1; D uncertain. The CDR3 sequence is 16 residues long. Germline CDR1 and CDR2: LGHNA and YSLEER. The ends were cut back, 0 bases at V and 3 bases at J, with 14 bases in the middle. CDR3 DNA: TGCGCCAGCAGCCAAGATACTAGTTCTCGGGACACTGAAGCTTTCTTT. Amino acids: CASSQDTSSRDTEAFF.

The V and J genes are TRBV5-4 and TRBJ2-3, with 10 bases lining up with TRBD1. The CDR3 spans 15 residues. Germline V gene lookup returns CDR1 SGHNT and CDR2 YYREEE (reference sequence). The trim removed 4 bases at V and 0 bases at J, leaving 2 bases unmatched. The CDR3 here is CASSRTGGSTDTQYF. The CDR3 nucleotides read TGTGCCAGCAGCAGGACAGGGGGAAGCACAGATACGCAGTATTTT.

A single count supports this clone. The chain couples TRBV18 to TRBJ2-5, with no clear D. V lost 4 bases, J lost 5 bases, and 20 bases lay in between. The V gene's germline CDR1 is KGHSH and CDR2 LQKENI. The CDR3 is 16 amino acids. CDR3 nucleotide sequence: TGTGCCAGCTCACAACGCTCGACACTCCCTATGGAGACCCAGTACTTC. Amino acids: CASSQRSTLPMETQYF.

This clone occurred a few times. The rearrangement uses TRBV24-1 and TRBJ1-5, with 10 nucleotides matching TRBD1. From germline, CDR1 is KGHDR and CDR2 SFDVKD. The CDR3 is 13 amino acids. The V gene end was trimmed by 10 bases and the J gene end by 2 bases; junction bases not matched to a gene: 1. The CDR3 loop reads CATGQGGNQPQHF. CDR3 DNA sequence: TGTGCCACTGGACAGGGGGGCAATCAGCCCCAGCATTTT.

V gene TRBV6-5 combines with J gene TRBJ1-2; D not resolved. With 6 bases removed from V and 4 bases from J, the gap between germline ends came to 18 bases. CDR3 length: 15 amino acids. Germline V gives CDR1 MNHEY, CDR2 SVGAGI. The CDR3 loop reads CASSPSQILSYGYTF. CDR3 sequence (DNA): TGTGCCAGCAGCCCCTCCCAAATCCTTAGCTATGGCTACACCTTC.

This chain connects TRBV6-1 to TRBJ1-5, with D maybe TRBD1 (6 bases). Trimming cost V 2 bases and J 6 bases, with 14 bases left between them. The CDR3 covers 15 residues. Germline assignment: CDR1 MNHNS and CDR2 SASEGT. The CDR3 loop is CASSEIMRGSQPQHF. The DNA of the CDR3 is TGTGCCAGCAGTGAAATCATGAGGGGGAGTCAGCCCCAGCATTTT.

The rearrangement joins TRBV5-5 to TRBJ1-1; D is unclear. The CDR3 length is 14 residues. V was pared by 4 bases and J by 1 base, with 11 bases between. Germline values: CDR1 SGHKS, CDR2 YYEKEE (reference sequence). DNA for the CDR3: TGTGCCAGCAGCCCTGAACAGCAGAACACTGAAGCTTTCTTT. Protein sequence: CASSPEQQNTEAFF.